This record covers a single TCR beta chain. Its antigen is unidentified. The protocol was immunoSEQ multiplex PCR, while the TCRdb copy is restricted to in-frame clones and leaves out a portion. The repertoire holds about 69,000 clones, with around 89% as singletons. This record comes from a study of OX40 agonist ivuxolimab in advanced cancers. Study in general: About 42% of patients had received prior checkpoint inhibitor therapy.

This CDR3 region has 15 residues. With 3 bases clipped from V and 1 base from J, the junction kept 5 bases outside the gene matches. Germline V gene data show CDR1 as LNHDA and CDR2 as SQIVND (reference sequence). Study findings and constraints: By week 6 at 0.1 to 3.0 mg/kg, blood CD4+ and CD8+ T cells had expanded clonally.

This sample comprised CD4+ or CD8+ T cells sorted from blood, obtained in a trial of the OX40 agonist ivuxolimab. The gene calls are TRBV19 and TRBJ1-1; TRBD1 agrees at 7 bases. This sequence originates from an adult with an advanced solid tumor such as melanoma, head and neck, liver or kidney cancer. The chain's CDR3 is CASSMTGKGNTEAFF. CDR3 sequence (DNA): TGTGCCAGTAGTATGACAGGGAAAGGGAACACTGAAGCTTTCTTT.